The 18 T cell receptor beta chains below all came from one sample that was sequenced in a study of OX40 agonist ivuxolimab in advanced cancers. Assay: immunoSEQ multiplex PCR; the TCRdb copy retains only in-frame clones and omits some. The sample comprises 48,000 or so clones, roughly 86% of which are singletons, and 1.5% to 2% rests with the top ten. This specimen consisted of CD4+ or CD8+ T cells sorted from blood, obtained in a trial of the OX40 agonist ivuxolimab. The source of these receptors is an adult with an advanced solid tumor such as melanoma, head and neck, liver or kidney cancer.

The genes are TRBV6-5 and TRBJ1-1, with 9 bases identical to TRBD1. Germline V CDR1 and CDR2: MNHEY, SVGAGI. J was trimmed by 1 base and V by 5 bases; bases with no gene match: 5. The CDR3 sequence is 15 residues long. CDR3 loop: CASSPGTGWNTEAFF. The CDR3 coding sequence is TGTGCCAGCAGTCCCGGGACAGGGTGGAACACTGAAGCTTTCTTT.

This chain joins TRBV18 and TRBJ1-1, with a tentative D call TRBD1 (6 bases). The CDR3 contains 15 residues. The V end was cut by 5 bases, the J end by 5 bases, with 18 bases between. CDR1 and CDR2 from the germline V gene are KGHSH and LQKENI. The CDR3 bases are TGTGCCAGCTCATCAGAAACCGGGGGCAGGACTGAAGCTTTCTTT. Protein sequence: CASSSETGGRTEAFF.

The chain recombines TRBV5-6 with TRBJ2-2; TRBD1 is a possible D gene (6 bases). The CDR3 is made up of 15 amino acids. CDR1 and CDR2 from the germline V gene are SGHDT and YYEEEE. V lost 1 base and J lost 4, with 11 bases in between. Here the CDR3 DNA reads TGTGCCAGCAGCTTGCCAGGGGTTGGCACCGGGGAGCTGTTTTTT. It is translated as CASSLPGVGTGELFF. Drawing the rest from reference TRBV5-6 and TRBJ2-2, the complete variable domain is DAGVTQSPTHLIKTRGQQVTLRCSPKSGHDTVSWYQQALGQGPQFIFQYYEEEERQRGNFPDRFSGHQFPNYSSELNVNALLLGDSALYLCASSLPGVGTGELFFGEGSRLTVL.

This clone has a single count. The chain couples TRBV12-5 to TRBJ2-7; 8 bases agree with TRBD2. Germline lookup yields CDR1 LGHNT and CDR2 FRNRAP. This CDR3 has 16 amino acids. With 4 bases clipped from V and 3 bases from J, the junction kept 11 bases outside the gene matches. CDR3 nucleotide sequence: TGTGCTAGTGGTTGGCCGATTAGCGGGAAGTTCTACGAGCAGTACTTC. Protein sequence: CASGWPISGKFYEQYF.

The CDR3 loop reads CASSILGSVAYEQYF. DNA of the CDR3: TGTGCCAGTAGTATCCTCGGGTCGGTAGCCTACGAGCAGTACTTC. The rearrangement joins TRBV19 to TRBJ2-7; D is ambiguous. Trimming shortened V by 3 bases and J by 2 bases, and 14 bases separated the two germline ends. There are 15 residues in the CDR3. CDR1 and CDR2 (germline): LNHDA, SQIVND (reference sequence).

The chain combines TRBV18 with TRBJ2-7; D call uncertain. Trimming shortened V by 5 bases and J by 2 bases, and 13 bases separated the two germline ends. This CDR3 spans 14 amino acids. Germline loops: CDR1 KGHSH, CDR2 LQKENI. For the CDR3, the DNA is TGTGCCAGCTCATCCGACACGGCAGCCTACGAGCAGTACTTC. Its translation: CASSSDTAAYEQYF.

CDR3 bases: TGTGCCAGCAGTGAAGGGGGGCGCGATCAGCCCCAGCATTTT. Amino acids: CASSEGGRDQPQHF. The V and J genes are TRBV6-1 and TRBJ1-5, with a possible D match to TRBD1 (6 bases). Trimming removed 1 base from V and 5 bases from J, with 9 bases in between. CDR1 and CDR2 (germline): MNHNS, SASEGT. The CDR3 contains 14 residues.

The chain recombines TRBV7-2 with TRBJ2-3, with 15 bases identical to TRBD2. In germline, CDR1 is SGHTA, CDR2 FQGNSA. Germline trimming cut 7 bases from V and 6 bases from J; bases unmatched to any gene: 11. The CDR3 has 17 amino acids. The CDR3 DNA follows: TGTGCCAGCACCTTGGGGGGACTAGCGGGAGGTCGGGATACGCAGTATTTT. It codes for CASTLGGLAGGRDTQYF. Full variable domain (missing parts from reference TRBV7-2 and TRBJ2-3): GAGVSQSPSNKVTEKGKDVELRCDPISGHTALYWYRQSLGQGLEFLIYFQGNSAPDKSGLPSDRFSAERTGGSVSTLTIQRTQQEDSAVYLCASTLGGLAGGRDTQYFGPGTRLTVL.

The J gene is TRBJ1-1, the V gene TRBV7-9; D not resolved. The CDR3 runs 13 residues. V lost 2 bases and J 4 bases, leaving 8 bases between the germline ends. Germline CDR1 SEHNR, CDR2 FQNEAQ (reference sequence). CDR3 residues: CASSLNPPTEAFF. For the CDR3, the DNA is TGTGCCAGCAGCTTAAATCCGCCCACTGAAGCTTTCTTT.

In DNA, the CDR3 is TGTGCCAGCTCGAGGGACACCCTGAGAGATGTGGCTTTCTTT. Translation: CASSRDTLRDVAFF. V gene TRBV18 combines with J gene TRBJ1-1; tentatively, D is TRBD1 (6 bases). Germline assignment: CDR1 KGHSH and CDR2 LQKENI. The V end was cut by 6 bases, the J end by 11 bases, with 22 bases between. This CDR3 is built from 14 residues.

The table lists this clone with a few counts. The V call is TRBV5-1, the J call TRBJ1-2, with D perhaps TRBD1 (5 bases). The germline CDR1 and CDR2 sequences are SGHRS and YFSETQ. Deletions cut 4 bases from V and 7 bases from J, with 20 bases between. CDR3 size: 15 residues. The CDR3 coding sequence is TGCGCCAGCAGCCCGGGGGTCGGCAGGGCGGGTGGCTACACCTTC. Residues: CASSPGVGRAGGYTF. The entire variable domain, with the rest obtained from reference TRBV5-1 and TRBJ1-2, is as follows: KAGVTQTPRYLIKTRGQQVTLSCSPISGHRSVSWYQQTPGQGLQFLFEYFSETQRNKGNFPGRFSGRQFSNSRSEMNVSTLELGDSALYLCASSPGVGRAGGYTFGSGTRLTVV.

This clone has a single count. V is TRBV29-1 and J is TRBJ1-5, with a tentative D call TRBD1 (6 bases). The CDR3 covers 14 residues. V dropped 5 bases and J dropped 0 bases, with 11 bases sitting between them. CDR1 is SQVTM and CDR2 is ANQGSEA in the germline V gene. In DNA, the CDR3 is TGCAGCGTTCGGACAGATAATAGCAATCAGCCCCAGCATTTT. It yields the protein CSVRTDNSNQPQHF.

CDR3 loop: CASTIAPGPPNEKLFF. For the CDR3, the DNA is TGCGCCAGCACCATCGCCCCAGGGCCCCCTAATGAAAAACTGTTTTTT. The chain couples TRBV5-1 to TRBJ1-4; D perhaps matches TRBD1 (5 bases). The CDR3 spans 16 residues. Germline V gene sequence: CDR1 SGHRS, CDR2 YFSETQ. The V and J ends lost 6 bases and 3 bases respectively, with 18 bases between them.

This clone was recorded a few times. This chain links TRBV29-1 with TRBJ1-1, with D uncertain. CDR1 SQVTM and CDR2 ANQGSEA come from the germline V gene. The CDR3 sequence is 13 residues long. Trimming shortened V by 4 bases and J by 4 bases, and 13 bases separated the two germline ends. CDR3 sequence reads: CSVVMRAGTEAFF. CDR3 in DNA: TGCAGCGTTGTCATGAGGGCCGGCACTGAAGCTTTCTTT.

The gene calls are TRBV7-8 and TRBJ2-7; 7 nucleotides line up with TRBD2. With V trimmed by 0 bases and J by 6 bases, 5 bases remained unmatched. CDR3 size: 14 residues. Germline CDR1 and CDR2: SGHVS and FQNEAQ. CDR3 sequence (DNA): TGTGCCAGCAGCTTAGCGGGAGGGCTTGTCGAGCAGTACTTC. Amino acids: CASSLAGGLVEQYF.

The J gene is TRBJ2-7, the V gene TRBV7-9; D is undetermined. Germline CDR1 is SEHNR and CDR2 is FQNEAQ (reference sequence). Between the trimmed V and J ends, which lost 0 bases and 1 base, there was a span of 7 bases. The CDR3 contains 14 residues. This chain's CDR3 is CASSLALSSYEQYF. The CDR3 DNA is TGTGCCAGCAGCTTAGCGTTGTCTTCCTACGAGCAGTACTTC.

The J gene is TRBJ2-5, the V gene TRBV4-1; tentative D call: TRBD1 (5 bases). V lost 2 bases, J lost 1 base, and 11 bases lay in between. CDR3 length equals 15 residues. Germline values: CDR1 MGHRA, CDR2 YSYEKL. The CDR3 reads CASSQPTASQETQYF. The DNA of the CDR3 is TGCGCCAGCAGCCAACCGACAGCCTCCCAAGAGACCCAGTACTTC.

The rearrangement uses TRBV6-5 and TRBJ1-1; 7 nucleotides agree with TRBD1. Germline V gives CDR1 MNHEY, CDR2 SVGAGI. The CDR3 loop spans 14 amino acids. Unmatched junction bases numbered 5, after V lost 7 bases and J lost 0 bases. Written as DNA, the CDR3 is TGTGCCAGCAAAATGGGACAGCTGAACACTGAAGCTTTCTTT. It is translated as CASKMGQLNTEAFF.